Below are 25 T cell receptor beta chains sequenced from a single sample in a study of monozygotic twins with inflammatory bowel disease (dated by TCRdb to the late 2010s). Receptor libraries were prepared by 5' RACE. TCRdb records Illumina HiSeq 2500 as the sequencer. Each entry corresponds to one CDR3 protein sequence from reads that TCRdb reprocessed, and DNA is not given. The table for this sample lists 400,000 to 500,000 distinct CDR3 sequences. About 2.3% of the sample is taken by the ten largest. Material for sequencing was blood. The receptor source for this set is a human donor with ulcerative colitis or Crohn's disease, or a healthy co-twin of an affected twin (not recorded which).

This chain links TRBV6-1 with TRBJ1-2. This CDR3 is built from 14 residues. CDR1 is MNHNS, CDR2 SASEGT, per germline. CDR3 sequence reads: CASSDRGLSVGYTF.

The chain carries TRBV7-2 and TRBJ1-1. This CDR3 is 13 amino acids long. The germline CDR1 and CDR2 sequences are SGHTA and FQGNSA. The CDR3 loop reads CASSTDMYTEAFF.

V is TRBV6-5 and J is TRBJ1-1. The germline V gene encodes CDR1 MNHEY and CDR2 SVGAGI. The CDR3 is 12 residues long. CDR3 residues: CASSSPGTEAFF.

This chain joins TRBV6-5 and TRBJ1-2; TCRdb designates TRBD1, a call that cannot be tested without DNA. This CDR3 comprises 16 residues. Per germline, CDR1 MNHEY and CDR2 SVGAGI. CDR3 loop: CASSSVDRITIYGYTF.

The rearrangement uses TRBV6-2 or TRBV6-3 and TRBJ2-5; TCRdb proposes TRBD2, but this gene call is untestable without DNA. This CDR3 comprises 17 residues. Germline lookup yields CDR1 MNHEY and CDR2 SVGEGT. CDR3 loop: CASMRLAGDLTTETQYF.

The chain couples TRBV29-1 to TRBJ2-1; TCRdb lists TRBD2, though no DNA is available to test this call. Germline assignment: CDR1 SQVTM and CDR2 ANQGSEA. The CDR3 consists of 16 residues. This CDR3 reads CSVEGLAGRPYNEQFF.

The gene calls are TRBV5-1 and TRBJ1-1. The CDR3 has 13 residues. Looked up from germline, CDR1 is SGHRS and CDR2 is YFSETQ. The CDR3 is CASSTGTAAEAFF.

This rearrangement joins TRBV7-2 to TRBJ2-3; as DNA is missing, the TRBD1 call by TCRdb cannot be tested. Germline V gene data show CDR1 as SGHTA and CDR2 as FQGNSA. There are 15 residues in the CDR3. This CDR3 is CASSLSGAVVDTQYF. The full variable domain, completed using reference TRBV7-2 and TRBJ2-3, is GAGVSQSPSNKVTEKGKDVELRCDPISGHTALYWYRQSLGQGLEFLIYFQGNSAPDKSGLPSDRFSAERTGGSVSTLTIQRTQQEDSAVYLCASSLSGAVVDTQYFGPGTRLTVL.

V is TRBV20-1 and J is TRBJ2-5; TCRdb reports TRBD1, a call that lacks DNA to check it against. Germline CDR1 reads DFQATT; CDR2 reads SNEGSKA (reference sequence). The CDR3 spans 16 residues. CDR3 residues: CSARAGGTGIQKTQYF.

The chain combines TRBV29-1 with TRBJ1-1. The CDR3 length is 14 residues. Germline assignment: CDR1 SQVTM and CDR2 ANQGSEA. The CDR3 region is CSVEVPPKNTEAFF.

The genes are TRBV10-3 and TRBJ2-7; the TCRdb D gene call, TRBD1, has no DNA to confirm it. The CDR3 length is 14 residues. Germline V gene sequence: CDR1 ENHRY, CDR2 SYGVKD. The CDR3 sequence: CAISDRDRLYEQYF.

The chain uses TRBV12-3 or TRBV12-4 and TRBJ2-2; the TCRdb call, TRBD2, lacks DNA for checking. This CDR3 contains 16 residues. The CDR3: CASSTTGTSAGGELFF.

The chain recombines TRBV27 with TRBJ1-6; TCRdb's D gene call, TRBD1, goes unchecked for lack of DNA. The CDR3 runs 19 residues. Germline CDR1 is MNHEY and CDR2 is SMNVEV (reference sequence). The CDR3 protein is CASSFVRTGVSSYNSPLHF.

This chain joins TRBV5-1 and TRBJ1-1. The CDR3 runs to 14 residues. Per germline, CDR1 SGHRS and CDR2 YFSETQ. Here the CDR3 reads CASSLSGPDTEAFF.

This CDR3 is CASNSAGLGTEAFF. The V gene is TRBV11-2, the J gene TRBJ1-1; the D call from TCRdb, TRBD1, cannot be confirmed without DNA. This CDR3 is 14 amino acids long. Germline assignment: CDR1 SGHAT and CDR2 FQNNGV.

The chain is built from TRBV19 and TRBJ2-7; TCRdb's assignment of TRBD1 cannot be checked, as there is no DNA. Germline V gene sequence: CDR1 LNHDA, CDR2 SQIVND (reference sequence). The CDR3 loop spans 15 amino acids. CDR3 protein: CASSTTGRGAYEQYF.

The chain uses TRBV6-5 and TRBJ1-1; the TCRdb D gene call, TRBD1, has no DNA to confirm it. The CDR3 has 13 residues. Germline-derived CDR1 and CDR2 are MNHEY and SVGAGI. CDR3 residues: CASSSPFTAEAFF.

The chain couples TRBV4-3 to TRBJ2-2; TCRdb's D call, TRBD2, is unchecked because there is no DNA. Germline loops: CDR1 LGHNA, CDR2 YSLEER. This CDR3 spans 16 amino acids. The CDR3 loop reads CASSQGTGANTGELFF.

The gene calls are TRBV5-4 and TRBJ2-2. The CDR3 is 12 residues long. CDR1 is SGHNT and CDR2 is YYREEE in the germline V gene (reference sequence). This CDR3 reads CASSSVGGELFF.

The rearrangement uses TRBV7-2 and TRBJ2-3; absent DNA, TCRdb's TRBD2 call cannot be checked. The V gene's germline CDR1 is SGHTA and CDR2 FQGNSA. This CDR3 region has 15 residues. The CDR3 sequence is CASSLGTSKADTQYF.

CDR3 amino acids: CASTGTGKGEQYF. The chain employs TRBV27 and TRBJ2-7; without DNA, the TCRdb call of TRBD1 cannot be checked. Germline CDR1 and CDR2: MNHEY and SMNVEV (reference sequence). This CDR3 has 13 amino acids.

This sequence joins TRBV10-3 and TRBJ2-1; TCRdb returns TRBD1, unconfirmable since there is no DNA. Germline V gives CDR1 ENHRY, CDR2 SYGVKD. The CDR3 sequence is 14 residues long. CDR3 region: CAIRRTGNYNEQFF.

The CDR3 is CASSQQGDYRRGDSPLHF. V and J are TRBV4-1 and TRBJ1-6. Germline V CDR1 and CDR2: MGHRA, YSYEKL. This CDR3 spans 18 amino acids.

V is TRBV20-1 and J is TRBJ2-1; lacking DNA, the TRBD2 call made by TCRdb goes unchecked. The germline V gene encodes CDR1 DFQATT and CDR2 SNEGSKA (reference sequence). The CDR3 runs to 14 residues. Here the CDR3 reads CSASTSGNNNEQFF.

This chain links TRBV4-1 with TRBJ1-3. The germline V gene has CDR1 MGHRA and CDR2 YSYEKL. The CDR3 runs to 12 residues. The CDR3 spells CASEKRGNTIYF.